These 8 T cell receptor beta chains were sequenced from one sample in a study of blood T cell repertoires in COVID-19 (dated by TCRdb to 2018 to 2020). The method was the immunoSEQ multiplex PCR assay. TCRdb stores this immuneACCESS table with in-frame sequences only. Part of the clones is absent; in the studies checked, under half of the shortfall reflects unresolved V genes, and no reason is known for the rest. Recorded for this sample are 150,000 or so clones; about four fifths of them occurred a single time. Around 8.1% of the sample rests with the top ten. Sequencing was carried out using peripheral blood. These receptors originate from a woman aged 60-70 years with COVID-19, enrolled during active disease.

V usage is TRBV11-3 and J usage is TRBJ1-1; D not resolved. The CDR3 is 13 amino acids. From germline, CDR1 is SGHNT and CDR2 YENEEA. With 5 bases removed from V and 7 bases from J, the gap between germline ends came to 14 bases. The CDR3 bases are TGTGCCAGCAGCCCCCGGGGTGGAGATGAAGCTTTCTTT. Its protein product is CASSPRGGDEAFF.

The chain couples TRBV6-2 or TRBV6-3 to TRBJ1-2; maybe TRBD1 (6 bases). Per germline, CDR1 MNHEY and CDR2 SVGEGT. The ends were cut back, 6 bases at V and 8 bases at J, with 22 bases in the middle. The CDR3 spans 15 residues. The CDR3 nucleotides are TGTGCCAGCAGCTCCGGGACACGGAGGAAGGGCGGCTACACCTTC. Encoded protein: CASSSGTRRKGGYTF.

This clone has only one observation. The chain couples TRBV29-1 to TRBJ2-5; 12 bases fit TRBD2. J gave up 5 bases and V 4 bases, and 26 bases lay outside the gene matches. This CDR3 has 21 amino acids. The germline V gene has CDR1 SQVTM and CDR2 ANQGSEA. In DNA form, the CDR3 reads TGCAGCGTTGCCCTACCCTGGGAGGGGCTAGCGGGAGGGCCCCCTTTGGAGACCCAGTACTTC. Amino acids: CSVALPWEGLAGGPPLETQYF.

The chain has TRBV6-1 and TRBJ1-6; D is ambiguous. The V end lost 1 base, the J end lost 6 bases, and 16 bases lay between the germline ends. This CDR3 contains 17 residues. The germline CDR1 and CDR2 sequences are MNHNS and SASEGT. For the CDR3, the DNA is TGTGCCAGCAGTGAAGAAAGCTGGGGAGGGATTAATTCACCCCTCCACTTT. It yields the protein CASSEESWGGINSPLHF.

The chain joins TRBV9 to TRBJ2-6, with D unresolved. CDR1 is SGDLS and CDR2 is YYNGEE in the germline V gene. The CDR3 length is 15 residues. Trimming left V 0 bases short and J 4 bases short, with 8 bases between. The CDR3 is CASSVVTAGANVLTF. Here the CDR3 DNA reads TGTGCCAGCAGCGTAGTTACAGCAGGGGCCAACGTCCTGACTTTC.

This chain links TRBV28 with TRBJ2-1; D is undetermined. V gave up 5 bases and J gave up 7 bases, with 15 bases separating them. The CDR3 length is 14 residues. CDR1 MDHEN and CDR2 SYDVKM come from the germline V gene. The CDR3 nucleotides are TGTGCCAGCAGTACGGAATGGAGCGTAAATGAGCAGTTCTTC. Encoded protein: CASSTEWSVNEQFF.

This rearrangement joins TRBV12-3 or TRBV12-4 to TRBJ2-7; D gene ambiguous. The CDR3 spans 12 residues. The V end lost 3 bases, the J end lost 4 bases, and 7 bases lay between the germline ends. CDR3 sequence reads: CASSFGRYEQYF. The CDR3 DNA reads TGTGCCAGCAGTTTTGGCCGATACGAGCAGTACTTC.

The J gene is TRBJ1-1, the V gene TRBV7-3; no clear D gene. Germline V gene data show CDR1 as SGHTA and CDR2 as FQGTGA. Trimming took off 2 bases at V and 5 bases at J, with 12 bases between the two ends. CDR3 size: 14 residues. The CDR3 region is CASSLLGRETEAFF. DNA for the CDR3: TGTGCCAGCAGCTTATTAGGGAGGGAAACTGAAGCTTTCTTT.